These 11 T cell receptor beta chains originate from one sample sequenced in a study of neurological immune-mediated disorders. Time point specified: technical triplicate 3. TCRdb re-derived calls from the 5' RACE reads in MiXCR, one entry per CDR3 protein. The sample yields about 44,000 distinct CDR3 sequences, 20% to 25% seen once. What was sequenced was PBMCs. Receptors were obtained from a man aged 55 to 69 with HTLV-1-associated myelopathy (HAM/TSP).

As DNA, the CDR3 is TGTGCCAGCTCACCCTTGGACAGTCCCTATGGCTACACCTTC. Translation: CASSPLDSPYGYTF. The chain uses TRBV18 and TRBJ1-2; the D gene is possibly TRBD1 (6 bases). With 3 bases removed from V and 4 bases from J, the gap between germline ends came to 12 bases. This CDR3 region has 14 residues. CDR1 KGHSH and CDR2 LQKENI come from the germline V gene.

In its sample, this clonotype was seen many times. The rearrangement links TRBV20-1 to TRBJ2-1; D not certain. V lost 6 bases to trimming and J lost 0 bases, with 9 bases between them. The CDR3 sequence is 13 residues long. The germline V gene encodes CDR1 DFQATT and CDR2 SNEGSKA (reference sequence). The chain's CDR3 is CSAWYSSYNEQFF. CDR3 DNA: TGCAGTGCATGGTATAGCTCCTACAATGAGCAGTTCTTC.

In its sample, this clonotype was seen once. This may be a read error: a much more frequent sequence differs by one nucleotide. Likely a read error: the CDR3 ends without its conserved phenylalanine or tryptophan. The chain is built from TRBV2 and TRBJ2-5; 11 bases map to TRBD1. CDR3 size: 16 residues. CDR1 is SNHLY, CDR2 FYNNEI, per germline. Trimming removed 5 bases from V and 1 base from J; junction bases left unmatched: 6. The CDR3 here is CASSKYGTGGQETQYV. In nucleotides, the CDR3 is TGTGCCAGCAGTAAATACGGGACAGGGGGCCAAGAGACCCAGTACGTC.

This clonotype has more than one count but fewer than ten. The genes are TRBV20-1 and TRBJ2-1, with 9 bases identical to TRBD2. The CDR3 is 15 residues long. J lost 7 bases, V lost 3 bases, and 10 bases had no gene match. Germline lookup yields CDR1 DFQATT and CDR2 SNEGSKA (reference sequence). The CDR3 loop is CSASLGSSGINEQFF. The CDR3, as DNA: TGCAGTGCTAGTCTTGGGTCTAGCGGGATAAATGAGCAGTTCTTC.

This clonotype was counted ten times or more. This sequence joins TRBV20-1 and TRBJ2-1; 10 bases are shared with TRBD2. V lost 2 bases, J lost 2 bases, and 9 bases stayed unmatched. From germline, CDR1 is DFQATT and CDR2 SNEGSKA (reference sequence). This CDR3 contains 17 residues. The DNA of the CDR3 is TGCAGTGCTAGATTCATGACTAGCGGGTCTGCCTACAATGAGCAGTTCTTC. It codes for CSARFMTSGSAYNEQFF.

The chain's CDR3 is CSVGAGVTEQYF. CDR3 nucleotide sequence: TGCAGCGTTGGGGCAGGGGTTACCGAGCAGTACTTC. The genes are TRBV29-1 and TRBJ2-7, with TRBD1 as a possible D gene (6 bases). Trimming took 4 bases from V and 6 from J, leaving 13 bases between them. This CDR3 has 12 residues. Per the germline V gene, CDR1 is SQVTM and CDR2 is ANQGSEA.

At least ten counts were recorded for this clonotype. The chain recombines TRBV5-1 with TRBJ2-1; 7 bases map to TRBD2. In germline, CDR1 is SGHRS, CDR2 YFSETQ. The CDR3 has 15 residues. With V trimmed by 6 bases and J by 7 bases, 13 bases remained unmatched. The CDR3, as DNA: TGCGCCAGCACCGACCAGCCCCAAGCGGGGAATGAGCAGTTCTTC. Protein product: CASTDQPQAGNEQFF.

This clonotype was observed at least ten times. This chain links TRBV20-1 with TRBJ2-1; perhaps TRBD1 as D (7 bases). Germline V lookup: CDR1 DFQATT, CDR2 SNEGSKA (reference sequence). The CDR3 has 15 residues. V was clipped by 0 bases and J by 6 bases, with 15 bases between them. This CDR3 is CSARDPQGGRNEQFF. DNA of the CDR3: TGCAGTGCTAGAGATCCCCAGGGGGGACGCAATGAGCAGTTCTTC.

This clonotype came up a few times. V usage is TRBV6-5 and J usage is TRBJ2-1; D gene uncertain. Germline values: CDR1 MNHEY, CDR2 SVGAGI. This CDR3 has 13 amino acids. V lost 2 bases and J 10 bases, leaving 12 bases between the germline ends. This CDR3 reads CASSYGPHREQFF. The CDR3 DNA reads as TGTGCCAGCAGTTACGGTCCCCACCGGGAGCAGTTCTTC.

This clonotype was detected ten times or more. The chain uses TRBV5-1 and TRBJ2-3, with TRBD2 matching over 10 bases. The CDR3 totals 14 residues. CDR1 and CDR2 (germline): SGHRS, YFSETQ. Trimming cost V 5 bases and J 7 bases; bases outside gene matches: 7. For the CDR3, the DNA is TGCGCCAGCAGACCCGGGACTAGCGCAAATACGCAGTATTTT. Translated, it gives CASRPGTSANTQYF.

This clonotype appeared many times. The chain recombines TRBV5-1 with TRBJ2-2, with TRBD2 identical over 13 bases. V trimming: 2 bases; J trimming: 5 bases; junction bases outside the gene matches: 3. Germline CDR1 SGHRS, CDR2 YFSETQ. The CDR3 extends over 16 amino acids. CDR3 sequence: CASSFGTSGATGELFF. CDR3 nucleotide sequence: TGCGCCAGCAGCTTCGGGACTAGCGGGGCGACCGGGGAGCTGTTTTTT.